This T cell receptor (beta chain) was documented in a study of blood T cells in healthy people across ages. Overall study: About one barcoded beta molecule per two T cells came from capture by template switching.

The second PCR ran roughly 7 to 12 cycles with a sample-barcoded 5' primer and J-beta primers. MiXCR, applied by TCRdb to the 5' RACE reads, yields one record per CDR3 protein. Altogether over 1,200,000 distinct CDR3 sequences are present, around 55% being singletons, with the ten largest covering 6.5% to 8%. This CDR3 spans 12 amino acids. The germline gives CDR1 SQVTM, CDR2 ANQGSEA. The ends were cut back, 6 bases at V and 5 bases at J, with 11 bases in the middle. V usage is TRBV29-1 and J usage is TRBJ1-5; D is perhaps TRBD1 (6 bases). Sequenced input: blood. This clonotype was sampled from a man in his late teens or twenties in good health. CDR3 residues: CSVRGQDQPQHF. The CDR3 DNA reads as TGCAGCGTCAGGGGCCAGGATCAGCCCCAGCATTTT.